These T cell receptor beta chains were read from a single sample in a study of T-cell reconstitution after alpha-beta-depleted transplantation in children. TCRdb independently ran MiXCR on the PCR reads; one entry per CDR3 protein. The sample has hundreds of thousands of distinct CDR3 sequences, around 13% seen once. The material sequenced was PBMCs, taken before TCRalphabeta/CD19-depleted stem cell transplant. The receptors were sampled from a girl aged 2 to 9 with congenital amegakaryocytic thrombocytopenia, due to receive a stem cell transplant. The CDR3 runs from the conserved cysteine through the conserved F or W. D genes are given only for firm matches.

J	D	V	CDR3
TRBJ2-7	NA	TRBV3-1	CASSQALFGASYEQYF
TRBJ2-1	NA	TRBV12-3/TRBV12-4	CASSSGGNSEQFF
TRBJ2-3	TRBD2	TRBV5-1	CASSLGTGGGSDTQYF
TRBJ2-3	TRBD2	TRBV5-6	CASSFLADLLTDTQYF
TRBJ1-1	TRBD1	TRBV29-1	CSVPRQGRTTEAFF
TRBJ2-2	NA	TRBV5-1	CASSLGGQRSTGELFF
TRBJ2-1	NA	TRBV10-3	CAIRTFNEQFF
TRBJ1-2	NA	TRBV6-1	CASSGGRGNYGYTF
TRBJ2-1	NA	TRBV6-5	CASSYTPGGFSYNEQFF
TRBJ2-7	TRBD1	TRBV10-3	CAISAWTGLSYEQYF
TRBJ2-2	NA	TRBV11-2	CASSSGQTTGELFF
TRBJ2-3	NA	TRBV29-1	CSVEGQRAPDTQYF
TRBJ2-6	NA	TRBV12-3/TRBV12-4	CASSIPRIRNSGANVLTF
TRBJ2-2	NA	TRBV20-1	CSATLRGYTGELFF
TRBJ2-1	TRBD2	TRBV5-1	CASSGAGTSVLSSYNEQFF
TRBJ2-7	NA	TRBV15	CATSRQGGSSYEQYF
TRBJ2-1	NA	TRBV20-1	CSASVAQNEQFF
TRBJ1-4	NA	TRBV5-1	CASSFSREASEKLFF
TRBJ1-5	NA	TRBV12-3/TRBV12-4	CASSMDSPEPQHF
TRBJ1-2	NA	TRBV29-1	CSVEEMGNYGYTF
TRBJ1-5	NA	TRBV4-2	CASSQEEDWIQPQHF
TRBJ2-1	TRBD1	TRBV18	CASSPWGRGNEQFF
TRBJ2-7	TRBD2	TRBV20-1	CSARDPWTRSEQYF
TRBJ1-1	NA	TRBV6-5	CASSYSGRGNTEAFF
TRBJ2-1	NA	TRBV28	CASKTSSYNEQFF
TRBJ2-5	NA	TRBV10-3	CAISEGRESETQYF
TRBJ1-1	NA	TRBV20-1	CSARGNQGPREAFF
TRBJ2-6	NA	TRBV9	CASSEEVLSGANVLTF
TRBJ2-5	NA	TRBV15	CATSRVDSLQETQYF
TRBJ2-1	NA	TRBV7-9	CASSFYSGESSYNEQFF
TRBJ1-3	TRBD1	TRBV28	CASSRDREGNTIYF
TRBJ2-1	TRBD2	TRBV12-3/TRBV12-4	CASSPGLVGEQFF
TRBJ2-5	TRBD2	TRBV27	CASSFVGAGDAETQYF
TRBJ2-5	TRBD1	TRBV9	CASSVGQGVQETQYF